The 24 T cell receptor beta chains listed next were all sequenced from one sample in a study of cytomegalovirus exposure and HLA in healthy donors. The PCR employed 60 Vbeta primers together with 13 Jbeta primers. Some clones are missing from TCRdb's copy, which holds only in-frame ones; the method was immunoSEQ multiplex PCR. The sample consists of some 170,000 clones, roughly 77% of them appearing once. The sequenced material came from PBMCs. These receptors were obtained from a young man in good health and CMV-seropositive.

This clone has a handful of counts. V and J are TRBV7-9 and TRBJ2-7, with a tentative D call TRBD1 (6 bases). V shed 5 bases and J shed 0 bases, with 20 bases lying between them. This CDR3 comprises 17 residues. CDR1 SEHNR and CDR2 FQNEAQ come from the germline V gene (reference sequence). The CDR3 DNA is TGTGCCAGCAGCCAAAATCCTCCGGGACATTTCTCCTACGAGCAGTACTTC. Amino acids: CASSQNPPGHFSYEQYF.

This clone was seen more than once but under ten times. The chain is built from TRBV5-1 and TRBJ2-1; 12 nucleotides match TRBD1. The CDR3 length is 17 residues. With V trimmed by 0 bases and J by 8 bases, 9 bases remained unmatched. Germline CDR1 and CDR2: SGHRS and YFSETQ. CDR3 sequence: CASSLVPGQGAKYEQFF. The CDR3 coding sequence is TGCGCCAGCAGCTTGGTACCGGGACAGGGGGCGAAGTATGAGCAGTTCTTC.

The gene calls are TRBV9 and TRBJ1-6; D is unclear. Trimming cost V 0 bases and J 5 bases, with 6 bases left between them. The CDR3 runs to 14 residues. CDR1 and CDR2 (germline): SGDLS, YYNGEE. The chain's CDR3 is CASSVDKDNSPLHF. The CDR3 DNA is TGTGCCAGCAGCGTAGACAAAGATAATTCACCCCTCCACTTT.

The chain joins TRBV5-1 to TRBJ2-2; the match to TRBD2 covers 8 bases. The CDR3 has 15 amino acids. Germline assignment: CDR1 SGHRS and CDR2 YFSETQ. The V segment lost 1 base and the J segment 2 bases; nucleotides outside the gene matches: 1. DNA of the CDR3: TGCGCCAGCAGCTTGCGGACTAGCAACACCGGGGAGCTGTTTTTT. Translation: CASSLRTSNTGELFF.

The rearrangement uses TRBV2 and TRBJ1-3, with TRBD1 identical over 7 bases. Germline V gene data show CDR1 as SNHLY and CDR2 as FYNNEI. This CDR3 spans 16 amino acids. V shed 7 bases and J 4 bases; nucleotides not matched to a gene: 13. The CDR3 nucleotides read TGTGCCAGCACCCCCGACAGGGAATCGGAAGGAAACACCATATATTTT. Translated, it gives CASTPDRESEGNTIYF.

This rearrangement joins TRBV2 to TRBJ2-5; a weak D match, TRBD2 (6 bases). The germline CDR1 and CDR2 sequences are SNHLY and FYNNEI. Trimming cost V 6 bases and J 0 bases, with 14 bases left between them. The CDR3 totals 15 residues. The CDR3 region has the DNA TGTGCCAGCAGGGGGAGGCTGAATTACCAAGAGACCCAGTACTTC. Protein product: CASRGRLNYQETQYF.

The chain has TRBV5-1 and TRBJ2-1; 16 positions match TRBD2. V dropped 4 bases and J dropped 4; count of bases not matched to a gene: 8. Germline values: CDR1 SGHRS, CDR2 YFSETQ. The CDR3 contains 18 residues. The CDR3 sequence: CASSPGTSGGAGYNEQFF. Written as DNA, the CDR3 is TGCGCCAGCAGCCCCGGGACTAGCGGGGGGGCGGGTTACAATGAGCAGTTCTTC.

This rearrangement joins TRBV5-5 to TRBJ1-5; D is uncertain. V lost 4 bases and J 0 bases, leaving 14 bases between the germline ends. Germline-derived CDR1 and CDR2 are SGHKS and YYEKEE (reference sequence). The CDR3 contains 16 residues. The CDR3 here is CASSPAPGDSNQPQHF. In DNA, the CDR3 is TGTGCCAGCAGCCCCGCCCCCGGGGATAGCAATCAGCCCCAGCATTTT.

The chain has TRBV29-1 and TRBJ1-4; D is unclear. Trimming removed 0 bases at V and 14 bases at J, with 10 bases between. CDR3 length: 11 amino acids. Germline assignment: CDR1 SQVTM and CDR2 ANQGSEA. The CDR3 region is CSVEDGEGLFF. CDR3 nucleotides: TGCAGCGTTGAAGACGGGGAGGGCCTGTTTTTT.

This sequence joins TRBV15 and TRBJ1-5, with D hard to call. CDR3 length: 18 amino acids. Trimming removed 1 base at V and 1 base at J, with 17 bases between. Germline V CDR1 and CDR2: LNHNV, YYDKDF (reference sequence). This CDR3 reads CATSRGGWKGISNQPQHF. The CDR3 DNA follows: TGTGCCACCAGCAGAGGAGGGTGGAAAGGCATAAGCAATCAGCCCCAGCATTTT.

The chain uses TRBV2 and TRBJ1-5, with D perhaps TRBD1 (5 bases). Germline V CDR1 and CDR2: SNHLY, FYNNEI. V lost 6 bases and J lost 6, with 9 bases in between. The CDR3 runs 12 residues. In DNA, the CDR3 is TGTGCCAGCAGGGGGCCTCTTCAGCCCCAGCATTTT. Translation gives CASRGPLQPQHF.

The chain couples TRBV4-1 to TRBJ1-2, with no clear D. This CDR3 is built from 16 residues. Germline-derived CDR1 and CDR2 are MGHRA and YSYEKL. V was pared by 4 bases and J by 4 bases, with 19 bases between. The CDR3 sequence: CASSLWVTRPTYGYTF. The CDR3 bases are TGCGCCAGCAGCCTTTGGGTCACTAGGCCAACCTATGGCTACACCTTC.

The chain recombines TRBV7-6 with TRBJ2-7; the D is unclear. Trimming took off 5 bases at V and 0 bases at J, with 11 bases between the two ends. The germline V gene encodes CDR1 SGHVS and CDR2 FNYEAQ. This CDR3 is built from 14 residues. As DNA, the CDR3 is TGTGCCAGCAGCCCAATACGGAGCTCCTACGAGCAGTACTTC. This gives the protein CASSPIRSSYEQYF.

This rearrangement joins TRBV5-6 to TRBJ2-5; 10 bases are a match to TRBD2. The CDR3 has 17 residues. The junction had 11 bases not matched to a gene; V was cut back by 0 bases and J by 6 bases. CDR1 SGHDT and CDR2 YYEEEE come from the germline V gene. CDR3 DNA: TGTGCCAGCAGCTTGGGGGCTAGCGGGGGAAGGTGGCAGACCCAGTACTTC. Translated, it gives CASSLGASGGRWQTQYF.

The chain is built from TRBV6-5 and TRBJ1-1; D is perhaps TRBD1 (6 bases). Germline V lookup: CDR1 MNHEY, CDR2 SVGAGI. Trimming left V 5 bases short and J 2 bases short, with 9 bases between. The CDR3 is 13 residues long. Here the CDR3 reads CASSTGQNTEAFF. The CDR3 DNA reads TGTGCCAGCAGTACGGGACAAAACACTGAAGCTTTCTTT.

V usage is TRBV6-6 and J usage is TRBJ2-7; TRBD1 might be the D (6 bases). Germline CDR1 reads MNHNY; CDR2 reads SVGAGI (reference sequence). This CDR3 has 13 residues. Trimming shortened V by 5 bases and J by 4 bases, and 12 bases separated the two germline ends. The CDR3 DNA follows: TGTGCCAGCAGTAACCAACAGGGTTACGAGCAGTACTTC. This translates into CASSNQQGYEQYF.

The chain combines TRBV21-1 with TRBJ1-2. TRBV21-1 is a recognized pseudogene. The CDR3 totals 13 residues. This CDR3 reads CASSRRGAYGYTF. In nucleotides, the CDR3 is TGTGCCAGCAGCAGGCGGGGGGCTTATGGCTACACCTTC.

This chain joins TRBV7-9 and TRBJ1-5; TRBD1 matches 8 bases. Trimming removed 3 bases from V and 6 bases from J; junction bases left unmatched: 1. This CDR3 spans 13 amino acids. The germline gives CDR1 SEHNR, CDR2 FQNEAQ (reference sequence). The CDR3 DNA is TGTGCCAGCAGCTTGACAGGGGTTCAGCCCCAGCATTTT. This codes for CASSLTGVQPQHF.

This chain joins TRBV28 and TRBJ2-4; 12 positions match TRBD2. The CDR3 runs to 15 residues. Germline loops: CDR1 MDHEN, CDR2 SYDVKM. The CDR3 loop is CASSSGGVAKNIQYF. CDR3 nucleotides: TGTGCTTCTTCTAGCGGGGGGGTAGCCAAAAACATTCAGTACTTC.

A single count supports this clone. The V and J genes are TRBV9 and TRBJ1-2, with D possibly TRBD1 on 5 matching bases. The CDR3 spans 16 residues. V was clipped by 0 bases and J by 5 bases, with 17 bases between them. Germline-derived CDR1 and CDR2 are SGDLS and YYNGEE. The CDR3 here is CASSVAGVGANYGYTF. The CDR3 nucleotides are TGTGCCAGCAGCGTAGCTGGGGTAGGGGCGAATTATGGCTACACCTTC. Full variable domain (rest looked up from reference TRBV9 and TRBJ1-2): DSGVTQTPKHLITATGQRVTLRCSPRSGDLSVYWYQQSLDQGLQFLIQYYNGEERAKGNILERFSAQQFPDLHSELNLSSLELGDSALYFCASSVAGVGANYGYTFGSGTRLTVV.

As to this clone: Different DNA sequences within this sample yield the same CDR3. The rearrangement links TRBV5-1 to TRBJ2-7, with a tentative D call TRBD1 (6 bases). In germline, CDR1 is SGHRS, CDR2 YFSETQ. This CDR3 comprises 14 residues. The germline V and J ends were trimmed by 0 bases and 2 bases, with 9 bases remaining between them. CDR3 DNA: TGCGCCAGCAGCTTGGAAGGGGGTACCTACGAGCAGTACTTC. Residues: CASSLEGGTYEQYF.

The V call is TRBV5-1, the J call TRBJ2-6; a possible D gene is TRBD1 (5 bases). In germline, CDR1 is SGHRS, CDR2 YFSETQ. The CDR3 totals 16 residues. V shed 0 bases and J shed 0 bases, with 7 bases lying between them. The CDR3 nucleotides read TGCGCCAGCAGCTTGGTAGGGGCCTCTGGGGCCAACGTCCTGACTTTC. Translation gives CASSLVGASGANVLTF.

The chain recombines TRBV27 with TRBJ2-3; D not certain. V lost 6 bases and J 4 bases, leaving 11 bases between the germline ends. Per the germline V gene, CDR1 is MNHEY and CDR2 is SMNVEV (reference sequence). This CDR3 region has 13 residues. In nucleotides, the CDR3 is TGTGCCAGCAGGCTATCAGGCGCAGATACGCAGTATTTT. This sequence encodes CASRLSGADTQYF.

The chain carries TRBV4-1 and TRBJ2-5; D not resolved. V gave up 1 base and J gave up 7 bases, with 13 bases separating them. In germline, CDR1 is MGHRA, CDR2 YSYEKL. The CDR3 has 14 amino acids. CDR3 residues: CASSQVFAEVTQYF. The CDR3 bases are TGCGCCAGCAGCCAAGTTTTCGCAGAGGTGACCCAGTACTTC.